The next 22 T cell receptor beta chains were all read from a single sample in a study of cytomegalovirus exposure and HLA in healthy donors. PCR involved 60 Vbeta and 13 Jbeta primers. Using immunoSEQ multiplex PCR, the repertoire was profiled, and TCRdb retains in-frame clones only, with some absent. Found here are 150,000 to 200,000 clones, roughly 74% of them singletons; the top ten hold around 4.7%. The material sequenced was PBMCs. Receptor source: a male donor in good health and CMV-seronegative.

This clone has just a few counts. The rearrangement links TRBV7-2 to TRBJ2-6; 7 bases line up with TRBD2. Germline V gives CDR1 SGHTA, CDR2 FQGNSA. The CDR3 is 17 amino acids. The trim removed 6 bases at V and 0 bases at J, leaving 8 bases unmatched. CDR3: CASRTGGLRSGANVLTF. CDR3 nucleotides: TGTGCCAGCAGAACCGGGGGGTTGCGCTCTGGGGCCAACGTCCTGACTTTC.

This sequence joins TRBV28 and TRBJ1-2, with 10 positions matching TRBD1. Germline V lookup: CDR1 MDHEN, CDR2 SYDVKM. The length of the CDR3 is 14 residues. V shed 6 bases and J 8 bases; nucleotides not matched to a gene: 9. The CDR3 DNA sequence: TGTGCCAGCAGGTCGGAGGGACAGGGGTGGGGCTACACCTTC. This gives the protein CASRSEGQGWGYTF.

The rearrangement joins TRBV7-6 to TRBJ1-6; perhaps TRBD1 as D (6 bases). Trimming removed 2 bases from V and 1 base from J, with 12 bases in between. Germline lookup yields CDR1 SGHVS and CDR2 FNYEAQ. This CDR3 has 17 amino acids. The DNA of the CDR3 is TGTGCCAGCAGCTTATTAGGGGGTGGGTCCTATAATTCACCCCTCCACTTT. Its protein product is CASSLLGGGSYNSPLHF.

V gene TRBV19 combines with J gene TRBJ1-6; 10 bases are shared with TRBD1. This CDR3 has 16 residues. V shed 7 bases and J 6 bases; nucleotides not matched to a gene: 9. Germline-derived CDR1 and CDR2 are LNHDA and SQIVND (reference sequence). The CDR3 bases are TGTGCCAGTAAACCCGGGACAGGGGACCCTAATTCACCCCTCCACTTT. Translated: CASKPGTGDPNSPLHF.

The genes are TRBV11-3 and TRBJ2-3, with 8 bases fitting TRBD1. The CDR3 sequence is 13 residues long. Germline loops: CDR1 SGHNT, CDR2 YENEEA. The ends lost 3 bases at V and 5 bases at J; junction bases unmatched: 1. CDR3 region: CASSFDRGDTQYF. CDR3 nucleotide sequence: TGTGCCAGCAGCTTCGACAGGGGAGATACGCAGTATTTT.

In its sample, this clone was seen a few times. The CDR3 protein is CASSFGQGSYNEQFF. CDR3 DNA sequence: TGTGCCAGCAGCTTCGGACAAGGCTCCTACAATGAGCAGTTCTTC. The chain combines TRBV7-9 with TRBJ2-1; the D gene is possibly TRBD1 (5 bases). CDR3 length equals 15 residues. The germline CDR1 and CDR2 sequences are SEHNR and FQNEAQ (reference sequence). V was shortened by 3 bases and J by 0 bases, with 9 bases between the two germline ends.

The chain links TRBV9 to TRBJ2-5, with D perhaps TRBD2 (5 bases). This CDR3 contains 14 residues. Germline V gives CDR1 SGDLS, CDR2 YYNGEE. V gave up 0 bases and J gave up 2 bases, with 8 bases separating them. The CDR3 region is CASSVGTFQETQYF. In DNA, the CDR3 is TGTGCCAGCAGCGTAGGGACTTTTCAAGAGACCCAGTACTTC.

This rearrangement joins TRBV19 to TRBJ1-5; possibly TRBD1 for D (6 bases). CDR3 size: 13 residues. Germline loops: CDR1 LNHDA, CDR2 SQIVND (reference sequence). Trimming left V 5 bases short and J 7 bases short, with 12 bases between. The chain's CDR3 is CASSLRGLQPQHF. The CDR3, as DNA: TGTGCCAGTAGTCTCAGGGGTTTACAGCCCCAGCATTTT.

V gene TRBV7-9 combines with J gene TRBJ1-2; 7 bases are shared with TRBD1. The CDR3 totals 10 residues. V lost 9 bases and J lost 8; bases outside the gene matches: 3. Germline values: CDR1 SEHNR, CDR2 FQNEAQ (reference sequence). CDR3 region: CASDRDGYTF. The CDR3 region has the DNA TGTGCCAGTGACAGGGACGGCTACACCTTC.

This chain links TRBV10-3 with TRBJ2-1; 13 bases fit TRBD2. Per the germline V gene, CDR1 is ENHRY and CDR2 is SYGVKD. This CDR3 comprises 18 residues. Unmatched junction bases numbered 14, after V lost 3 bases and J lost 9 bases. The CDR3 DNA sequence: TGTGCCATCAGTGAACAACTACCCACTAGCGGGGGGGTCGCTGAGCAGTTCTTC. It translates to CAISEQLPTSGGVAEQFF.

This clone was observed a single time. The chain recombines TRBV2 with TRBJ1-3, with 9 bases that match TRBD1. The germline gives CDR1 SNHLY, CDR2 FYNNEI. V was pared by 3 bases and J by 8 bases, with 8 bases of the junction left unmatched. This CDR3 spans 15 amino acids. The CDR3: CASSDPGQGLYTIYF. The CDR3 DNA sequence: TGTGCCAGCAGTGATCCGGGACAGGGCCTTTACACCATATATTTT.

This chain's CDR3 is CASSDGRGIADYTF. The CDR3, as DNA: TGTGCCAGCAGTGACGGGCGGGGAATTGCGGACTACACCTTC. The J gene is TRBJ1-2, the V gene TRBV6-4; D remains ambiguous. Germline V gives CDR1 MRHNA, CDR2 SNTAGT. The CDR3 has 14 residues. The ends were cut back, 2 bases at V and 10 bases at J, with 17 bases in the middle.

This clone was observed a single time. The CDR3 sequence: CASSEHLTGTEAFF. The CDR3 DNA is TGTGCCAGCAGCGAACATCTTACGGGGACTGAAGCTTTCTTT. The genes are TRBV11-2 and TRBJ1-1; D is uncertain. V lost 5 bases and J lost 5, with 15 bases in between. The CDR3 spans 14 residues. Germline V gives CDR1 SGHAT, CDR2 FQNNGV.

In this sample, this clone turned up once. This rearrangement joins TRBV5-6 to TRBJ2-7, with D possibly matching TRBD2 (5 bases). CDR3 size: 14 residues. V gave up 1 base and J gave up 2 bases, with 10 bases separating them. CDR1 is SGHDT, CDR2 YYEEEE, per germline. CDR3: CASSLSGRPYEQYF. The DNA of the CDR3 is TGTGCCAGCAGCTTGAGCGGCCGCCCCTACGAGCAGTACTTC.

This chain uses TRBV9 with TRBJ2-3; 12 bases are shared with TRBD2. Trimming removed 2 bases from V and 5 bases from J; junction bases left unmatched: 3. This CDR3 is built from 15 residues. CDR1 and CDR2 from the germline V gene are SGDLS and YYNGEE. CDR3 sequence reads: CASSVTSGSVDTQYF. The CDR3 DNA sequence: TGTGCCAGCAGCGTGACTAGCGGGAGTGTAGATACGCAGTATTTT.

The chain combines TRBV2 with TRBJ2-4; D not resolved. Germline V gene sequence: CDR1 SNHLY, CDR2 FYNNEI. Trimming removed 4 bases from V and 3 bases from J, with 13 bases in between. CDR3 length: 15 amino acids. The CDR3 sequence is CASSGEWAGKNIQYF. CDR3 DNA sequence: TGTGCCAGCAGTGGAGAATGGGCTGGCAAAAACATTCAGTACTTC.

This clone was seen only a few times. The chain links TRBV5-5 to TRBJ1-3; 7 bases map to TRBD1. Germline V CDR1 and CDR2: SGHKS, YYEKEE (reference sequence). This CDR3 has 15 amino acids. Germline trimming cut 4 bases from V and 3 bases from J; bases unmatched to any gene: 7. CDR3 DNA sequence: TGTGCCAGCAGCCCCCCCCCAGGGGGTGGAAACACCATATATTTT. Amino acids: CASSPPPGGGNTIYF.

The DNA for the CDR3 is TGTGCCAGCAGTGAAGAGACTAGCGGGGGAGCCGGGAGCGAGCAGTACTTC. The encoded protein is CASSEETSGGAGSEQYF. The chain employs TRBV6-1 and TRBJ2-7, with 12 bases fitting TRBD2. Germline lookup yields CDR1 MNHNS and CDR2 SASEGT. The CDR3 is 17 amino acids. V was pared by 1 base and J by 6 bases, with 10 bases of the junction left unmatched.

The V gene is TRBV7-2, the J gene TRBJ2-2; TRBD2 matches 11 bases. The CDR3 is 16 residues long. Per germline, CDR1 SGHTA and CDR2 FQGNSA. V lost 5 bases, J lost 2 bases, and 4 bases stayed unmatched. DNA of the CDR3: TGTGCCAGCAGCCCCCGACTAGCGGGAAACACCGGGGAGCTGTTTTTT. Translated, it gives CASSPRLAGNTGELFF.

This clone showed up just a few times. The gene calls are TRBV2 and TRBJ1-1; TRBD1 matches 7 bases. Trimming removed 5 bases from V and 6 bases from J; junction bases left unmatched: 6. Germline CDR1 is SNHLY and CDR2 is FYNNEI. CDR3 length: 13 amino acids. CDR3 region: CASSFTGVPEAFF. CDR3 DNA: TGTGCCAGCAGTTTCACAGGGGTGCCTGAAGCTTTCTTT.

J is TRBJ1-5 and V is TRBV18; TRBD1 might be the D (5 bases). There are 16 residues in the CDR3. V was pared by 2 bases and J by 2 bases, with 13 bases between. CDR1 and CDR2 (germline): KGHSH, LQKENI. The CDR3 sequence is CASSPGWGGGNQPQHF. The CDR3 DNA is TGTGCCAGCTCACCAGGTTGGGGGGGAGGCAATCAGCCCCAGCATTTT.

The J gene is TRBJ1-2, the V gene TRBV27; D is uncertain. Germline V gene lookup returns CDR1 MNHEY and CDR2 SMNVEV (reference sequence). The CDR3 consists of 12 residues. V was pared by 6 bases and J by 8 bases, with 13 bases between. CDR3 loop: CASSPRGGGYTF. The CDR3 DNA reads TGTGCCAGCAGCCCCCGCGGTGGCGGCTACACCTTC.